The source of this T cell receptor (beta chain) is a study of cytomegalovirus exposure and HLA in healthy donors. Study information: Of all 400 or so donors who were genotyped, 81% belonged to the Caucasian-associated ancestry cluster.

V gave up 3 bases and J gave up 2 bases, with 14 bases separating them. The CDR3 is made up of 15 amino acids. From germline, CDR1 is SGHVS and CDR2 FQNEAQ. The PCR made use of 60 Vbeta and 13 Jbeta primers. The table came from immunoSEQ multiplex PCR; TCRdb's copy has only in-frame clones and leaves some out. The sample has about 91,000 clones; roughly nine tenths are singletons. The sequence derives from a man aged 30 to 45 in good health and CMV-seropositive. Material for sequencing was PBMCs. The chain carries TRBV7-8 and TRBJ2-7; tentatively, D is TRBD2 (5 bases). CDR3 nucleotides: TGTGCCAGCAGCTTTAGCCTCGGGGTCGCCTACGAGCAGTACTTC. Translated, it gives CASSFSLGVAYEQYF.